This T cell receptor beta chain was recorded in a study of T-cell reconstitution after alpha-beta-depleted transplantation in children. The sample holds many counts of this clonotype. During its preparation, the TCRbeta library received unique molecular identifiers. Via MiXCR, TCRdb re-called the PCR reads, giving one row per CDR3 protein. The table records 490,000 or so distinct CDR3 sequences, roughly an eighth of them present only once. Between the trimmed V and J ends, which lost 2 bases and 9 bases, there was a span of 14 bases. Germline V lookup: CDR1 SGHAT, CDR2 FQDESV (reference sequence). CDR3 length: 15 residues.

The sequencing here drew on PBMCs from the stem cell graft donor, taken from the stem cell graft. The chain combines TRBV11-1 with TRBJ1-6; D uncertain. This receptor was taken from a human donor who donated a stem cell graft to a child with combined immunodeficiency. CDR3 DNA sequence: TGTGCCAGCAGCTTATCCCCAGGAACTTCTTCACCCCTCCACTTT. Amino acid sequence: CASSLSPGTSSPLHF.